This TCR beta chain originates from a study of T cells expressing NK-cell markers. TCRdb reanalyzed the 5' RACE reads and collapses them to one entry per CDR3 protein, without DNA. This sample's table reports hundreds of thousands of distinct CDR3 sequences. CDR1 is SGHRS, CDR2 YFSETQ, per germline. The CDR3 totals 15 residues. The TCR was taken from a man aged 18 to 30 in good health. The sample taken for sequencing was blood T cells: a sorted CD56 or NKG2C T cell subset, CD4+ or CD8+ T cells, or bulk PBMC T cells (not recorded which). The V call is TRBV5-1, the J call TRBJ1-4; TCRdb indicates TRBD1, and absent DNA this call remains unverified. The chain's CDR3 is CASSIGTGSNEKLFF.